This T cell receptor (beta chain) was obtained from a study of relationships among human T cell subsets (dated 2010 in TCRdb). With regard to the full study: Sequencing was performed on eight distinct blood T cell populations: pan T, CD8 cytotoxic, regulatory, Th1, Th2, naive plus transitional, activated and memory cells. What the authors observed across the whole study: The bead-based sorting was unable to rule out the presence of a CD4+CD8+ double-positive population. Over 50% of CD8+ cytotoxic sequences were found to belong to clones with over 100 reads, whereas few such clones were observed in the regulatory and Th2 subsets. V, D and J usage, CDR3 length and N-nucleotide additions showed no statistically significant differences among the seven subsets. The substantial sharing of CDR3s among Th1, Th2 and regulatory T cells was interpreted as suggesting that cell fate choices are stochastic.

Naive plus transitional T cells were isolated with anti-CD45RA microbeads from pooled isolated CD4+ and CD8+ T cells. To isolate the T cell subsets, Miltenyi superparamagnetic beads coated with subset-specific monoclonal antibodies were used. All T cell populations were isolated from peripheral blood. Mononuclear cells were obtained from whole blood by Ficoll separation, and monocytes were then depleted with anti-CD14 microbeads. Right after isolation, the cell populations were resuspended in RNAprotect reagent. Library method: multiplex PCR. The instrument was a 454 GS FLX. TCR alpha and beta CDR3 regions were amplified from mRNA by semiquantitative ARM-PCR. ARM-PCR used tagged nested gene-specific primers, after which communal superprimers carried out exponential amplification. Nested primers were removed by exonuclease before the second amplification round on first-round PCR products. Amplicons were sequenced on the 454 platform, which allows rapid sequencing of millions of DNA fragments without cloning bias. A read was counted as effective if the read could be mapped to both V and J germline segments. The authors' pipeline ran thus. IRmap was used to assign reads to germline V, D and J segments, and IRmap relies on pyromap, a Smith-Waterman modification adapted to 454 sequencing errors. Cutoffs set at the 99th percentile of alignment scores from simulated random sequences were applied to filter D-beta assignments. The CDR3 was taken to be the amino acids lying between the conserved V-segment Y[YFLI]C motif and the J-segment [FW]GXGT motif. Repertoire diversity was estimated with a compound Poisson process model previously applied to large-scale EST data. A cross-contamination detection procedure was applied to argue against sample contamination as the source of shared CDR3s. Clones were called with MiXCR by TCRdb after fastp trimmed the public reads at Q25, and only in-frame beta chains were retained. All rows with the same CDR3 protein become a single entry with the most common DNA and genes. For this entry, the V and J calls and clone size follow TCRdb and not the study's own pipeline. This sample is represented by about 7,400 distinct CDR3 sequences; roughly 68% of them were singletons. 52% of the sample is taken by the ten largest.

Notes on this clonotype: Its antigen remains unidentified. No clone much larger than this one lies a single base away; base qualities are absent.

From the cysteine up to the phenylalanine, the CDR3 has a length of 14 residues. Only the CDR3 part of the read is kept: 42 bases, read in frame from the first base. At the junction V is shortened by 4 bases and J by 4 bases, with 10 bases in between. The V and J segments used are TRBV12-3 or TRBV12-4 and TRBJ1-4; the D gene identity is not certain. This receptor was obtained from a man aged 40-49 years in good health. Sequencing input: naive and transitional (CD45RA+) T cells sorted from blood. What the cell subset or site label conveys for this sample: CD45RA+ naive plus transitional T cells (Tn+t). The DNA sequence is given as TGTGCCAGCAGTTATGCACAGCTTAATGAAAAACTGTTTTTT. It is translated as CASSYAQLNEKLFF.